What follows are 5 T cell receptor beta chains derived from one specimen sequenced in a study of cytomegalovirus exposure and HLA in healthy donors. This PCR relied on a set of 60 Vbeta primers and 13 Jbeta primers. The table came from immunoSEQ multiplex PCR; TCRdb's copy has only in-frame clones and leaves some out. Found here are some 120,000 clones, about 80% of them singletons; the top ten hold approximately 3.8%. Sequenced sample: PBMCs. These receptors originate from a man between 35 and 55 years old in good health and CMV-seronegative.

The chain uses TRBV11-3 and TRBJ2-3; TRBD1 matches at 9 bases. The trim removed 5 bases at V and 2 bases at J, leaving 8 bases unmatched. Germline CDR1 and CDR2: SGHNT and YENEEA. The CDR3 covers 16 residues. Here the CDR3 DNA reads TGTGCCAGCAGCCCCGGGACAGGGCATTACACAGATACGCAGTATTTT. It codes for CASSPGTGHYTDTQYF. The variable domain in full, completed from reference TRBV11-3 and TRBJ2-3, reads EAGVVQSPRYKIIEKKQPVAFWCNPISGHNTLYWYLQNLGQGPELLIRYENEEAVDDSQLPKDRFSAERLKGVDSTLKIQPAELGDSAVYLCASSPGTGHYTDTQYFGPGTRLTVL.

V and J are TRBV2 and TRBJ2-7; possibly TRBD2 for D (7 bases). Trimming took 5 bases from V and 5 from J, leaving 19 bases between them. Germline lookup yields CDR1 SNHLY and CDR2 FYNNEI. The CDR3 totals 15 residues. CDR3 coding DNA: TGTGCCAGCAGTTGGGGGGGCAGGGACGATAACGAGCAGTACTTC. Its protein product is CASSWGGRDDNEQYF. The full variable domain, completed using reference TRBV2 and TRBJ2-7, is EPEVTQTPSHQVTQMGQEVILRCVPISNHLYFYWYRQILGQKVEFLVSFYNNEISEKSEIFDDQFSVERPDGSNFTLKIRSTKLEDSAMYFCASSWGGRDDNEQYFGPGTRLTVT.

The chain joins TRBV5-6 to TRBJ2-7; 9 bases are shared with TRBD2. Germline V CDR1 and CDR2: SGHDT, YYEEEE. The CDR3 loop spans 14 amino acids. Losses at the gene ends were 1 base for V and 4 bases for J; bases not matched to a gene: 3. This chain's CDR3 is CASSLTSGLYEQYF. CDR3 nucleotide sequence: TGTGCCAGCAGCTTGACTAGCGGGTTGTACGAGCAGTACTTC.

This clone was seen only a few times. The CDR3 region is CASSAETGAVAEAFF. DNA for the CDR3: TGTGCCAGCAGTGCCGAAACAGGGGCGGTTGCTGAAGCTTTCTTT. The V and J genes are TRBV6-1 and TRBJ1-1; 7 bases agree with TRBD1. From germline, CDR1 is MNHNS and CDR2 SASEGT. Trimming cost V 4 bases and J 6 bases; bases outside gene matches: 11. This CDR3 has 15 amino acids.

The chain is built from TRBV5-1 and TRBJ1-1; 9 positions match TRBD1. Trimming at V came to 4 bases and at J to 0 bases, leaving 10 bases not matched to a gene. The germline V gene has CDR1 SGHRS and CDR2 YFSETQ. The CDR3 length is 17 residues. The CDR3 region has the DNA TGCGCCAGCAGCCCGCGAAAGGGGACAGGGATGAACACTGAAGCTTTCTTT. Protein sequence: CASSPRKGTGMNTEAFF.